The TCR beta chain described here comes from a study of T cell repertoires in cytomegalovirus infection. Background on the study: CMV infection plus the matching HLA type was flagged by public TCR beta signatures.

About this clonotype itself: Its antigen is unknown.

General study findings and limits: Cumulative public TCR beta family frequency identified carriers of CMV plus the relevant HLA. What dominated the ex vivo response were HLA-C-restricted CMV-specific TCR beta clonotypes.

Each CDR3 protein gets one entry after TCRdb re-called the reads with MiXCR. The sample holds approximately 700,000 distinct CDR3 sequences, roughly 36% seen once. The sample comprised PBMCs. The source is a human donor in good health (CMV status not recorded). Some clones in this sample may be carry-over from other donors' samples.

CDR3 protein: CAISESGRGQPQHF. CDR3 nucleotides: TGTGCCATCAGTGAGTCGGGCAGGGGCCAGCCCCAGCATTTT. V and J are TRBV10-3 and TRBJ1-5; tentative D call: TRBD1 (6 bases). The CDR3 is 14 residues long. The V and J ends lost 0 bases and 7 bases respectively, with 10 bases between them. The germline V gene encodes CDR1 ENHRY and CDR2 SYGVKD.